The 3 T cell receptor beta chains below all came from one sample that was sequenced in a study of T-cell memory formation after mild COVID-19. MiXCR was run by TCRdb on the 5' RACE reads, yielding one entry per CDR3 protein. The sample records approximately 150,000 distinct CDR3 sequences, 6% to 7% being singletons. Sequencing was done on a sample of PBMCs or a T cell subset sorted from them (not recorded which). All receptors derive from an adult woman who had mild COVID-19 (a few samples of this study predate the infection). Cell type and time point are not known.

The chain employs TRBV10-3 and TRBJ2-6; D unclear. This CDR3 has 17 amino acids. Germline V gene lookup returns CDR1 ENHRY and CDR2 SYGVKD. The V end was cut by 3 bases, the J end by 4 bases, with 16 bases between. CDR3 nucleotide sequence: TGTGCCATCAGTGATAGGCAGCCCAGCCTCGGGGCCAACGTCCTGACTTTC. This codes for CAISDRQPSLGANVLTF.

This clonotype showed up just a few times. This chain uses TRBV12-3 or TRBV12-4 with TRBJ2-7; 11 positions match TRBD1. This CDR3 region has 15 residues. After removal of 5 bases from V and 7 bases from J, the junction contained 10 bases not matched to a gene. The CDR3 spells CASSTRRGQGGEQYF. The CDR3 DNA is TGTGCCAGCAGTACCCGACGGGGACAGGGGGGGGAGCAGTACTTC.

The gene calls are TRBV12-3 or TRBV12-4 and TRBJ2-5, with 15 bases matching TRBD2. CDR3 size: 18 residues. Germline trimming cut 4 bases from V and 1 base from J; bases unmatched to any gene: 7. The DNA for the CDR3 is TGTGCCAGCAGTTGGACTAGCGGGGGGGCCGGTTCCCAAGAGACCCAGTACTTC. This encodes CASSWTSGGAGSQETQYF.